This T cell receptor beta chain emerged from a study of radiotherapy plus CTLA-4 blockade in lung cancer. Study details: Disease control was present in 30% to 35% of patients, and objective responses in approximately 20%.

Germline CDR1 and CDR2: MNHNS and SASEGT. The CDR3 is made up of 13 amino acids. Between the trimmed V and J ends, which lost 10 bases and 0 bases, there was a span of 12 bases. TCRdb keeps only in-frame clones here, not all; method: immunoSEQ multiplex PCR. The sample gives roughly 70,000 clones, around 90% of which show up once; less than 45% is in the top ten. This chain joins TRBV6-1 and TRBJ1-1; D gene unclear. The sequencing used peripheral blood, collected from a patient treated with radiotherapy plus ipilimumab. This TCR was sampled from a human donor with non-small cell lung cancer that progressed on radiotherapy plus ipilimumab. CDR3 nucleotides: TGTGCCACCAGCCCTATCATGAACACTGAAGCTTTCTTT. Its translation: CATSPIMNTEAFF.